This TCR beta chain was retrieved from a study of blood T cells in healthy people across ages. The donors, all healthy, were Caucasians living in Russia, aged about 6 to 90. Alongside a J-beta primer mix, a sample-barcoded 5' primer served in a second PCR lasting about 7 to 11 cycles. Using its own MiXCR run on the 5' RACE reads, TCRdb lists one record per CDR3 protein. This sample has 1.5 million to 2 million distinct CDR3 sequences, with roughly two fifths found just once. Study-level findings and limits: Whereas aged donors had fewer naive CD4+ cells, long-lived donors had more of them and higher diversity.

Details on this clonotype: The antigen is undetermined.

The sample was blood. This receptor was obtained from a human donor in good health.

CDR3 bases: TGTGCCAGCAGTTACTCGAGGGACACCGGGGAGCTGTTTTTT. This codes for CASSYSRDTGELFF. The chain employs TRBV6-5 and TRBJ2-2; a possible D gene is TRBD2 (5 bases). The CDR3 extends over 14 amino acids. Trimming stripped 0 bases from V and 3 bases from J, with 5 bases between. Germline loops: CDR1 MNHEY, CDR2 SVGAGI.